The present entry profiles one TCR beta chain with its context. Its matching antigen is unknown. This specimen belongs to a study of cytomegalovirus exposure and HLA in healthy donors. General study findings and limits: Highest at DRB1 and lowest at HLA-C, TCR association rates differed among HLA loci in a later analysis. A later analysis linked a missense DCLRE1C variant to TCR beta V- and J-gene trimming. The authors listed roughly 150 TCR beta chains as cytomegalovirus-associated.

Germline values: CDR1 MNHNS, CDR2 SASEGT. The CDR3 runs 15 residues. Trimming removed 4 bases from V and 4 bases from J, with 16 bases in between. The PCR employed 60 Vbeta primers together with 13 Jbeta primers. Assay used: immunoSEQ multiplex PCR; TCRdb lists only in-frame clones, some missing. The sample has 55,000 to 70,000 clones; more than 80% are singletons. Sequencing used PBMCs. This clonotype originated in a woman between 25 and 40 years old in good health and CMV-seronegative. The chain combines TRBV6-1 with TRBJ1-2; D possibly corresponds to TRBD1 (5 bases). As DNA, the CDR3 is TGTGCCAGCAGTGTGGGGACTCCAGATATCTATGGCTACACCTTC. It translates to CASSVGTPDIYGYTF.